A single T cell receptor beta chain is shown here with its context. No antigen is known for it. The sample belongs to a study of cytomegalovirus exposure and HLA in healthy donors. Findings of the study overall: The authors excluded some V segments, including TRBV6-2 and TRBV6-3, as indistinguishable. In a later analysis, common viral pathogens appeared linked to several of the most significant clusters.

Trimming took 4 bases from V and 0 from J, leaving 14 bases between them. Germline CDR1 is SGHDT and CDR2 is YYEEEE. This CDR3 has 17 amino acids. The PCR used 60 Vbeta and 13 Jbeta primers. Generated by immunoSEQ multiplex PCR, the TCRdb table keeps only in-frame clones and is missing some. This table has 90,000 or so clones, 60% to 80% appearing once. Donors had nominal health at sampling but likely had unrecorded immune exposures. The sample consisted of PBMCs. J is TRBJ2-6 and V is TRBV5-6; D is uncertain. This clonotype originated in a woman between 50 and 59 years old in good health and CMV-seropositive. The CDR3 DNA follows: TGTGCCAGCAGCGCGGAGCTGAGCCGCTCTGGGGCCAACGTCCTGACTTTC. Its translation: CASSAELSRSGANVLTF.